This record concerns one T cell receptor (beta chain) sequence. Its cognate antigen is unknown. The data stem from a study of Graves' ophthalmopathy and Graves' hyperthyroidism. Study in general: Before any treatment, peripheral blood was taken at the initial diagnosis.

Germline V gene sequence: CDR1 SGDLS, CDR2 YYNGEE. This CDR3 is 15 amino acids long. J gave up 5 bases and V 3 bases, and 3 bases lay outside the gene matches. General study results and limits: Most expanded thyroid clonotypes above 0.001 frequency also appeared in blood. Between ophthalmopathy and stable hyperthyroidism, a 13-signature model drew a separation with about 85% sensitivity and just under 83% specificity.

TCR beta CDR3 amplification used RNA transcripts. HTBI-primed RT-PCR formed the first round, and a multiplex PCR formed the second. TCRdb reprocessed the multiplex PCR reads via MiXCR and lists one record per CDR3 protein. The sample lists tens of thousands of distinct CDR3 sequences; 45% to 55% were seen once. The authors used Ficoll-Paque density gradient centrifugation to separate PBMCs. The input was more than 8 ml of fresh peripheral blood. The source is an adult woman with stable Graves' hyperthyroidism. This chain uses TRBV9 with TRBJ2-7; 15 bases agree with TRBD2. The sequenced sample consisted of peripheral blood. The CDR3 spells CASSGTSGRADEQYF. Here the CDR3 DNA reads TGTGCCAGCAGCGGGACTAGCGGGAGGGCCGACGAGCAGTACTTC.